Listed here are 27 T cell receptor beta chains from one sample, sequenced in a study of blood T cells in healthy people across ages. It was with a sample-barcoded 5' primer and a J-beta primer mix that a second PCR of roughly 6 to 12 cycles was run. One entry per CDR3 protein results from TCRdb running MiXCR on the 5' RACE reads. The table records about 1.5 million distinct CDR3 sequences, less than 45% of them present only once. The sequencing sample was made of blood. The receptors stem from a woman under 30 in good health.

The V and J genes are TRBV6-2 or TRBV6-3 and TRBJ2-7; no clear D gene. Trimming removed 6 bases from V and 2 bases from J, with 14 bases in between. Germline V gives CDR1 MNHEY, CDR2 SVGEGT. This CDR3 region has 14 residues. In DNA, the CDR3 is TGTGCCAGCAGCCCCCTCGAGCGAACCTACGAGCAGTACTTC. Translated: CASSPLERTYEQYF.

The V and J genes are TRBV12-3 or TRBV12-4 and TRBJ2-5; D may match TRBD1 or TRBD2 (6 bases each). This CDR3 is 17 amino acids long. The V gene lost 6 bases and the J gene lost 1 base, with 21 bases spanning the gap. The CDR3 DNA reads TGTGCCAGCAGCCCCGGGACCTACGGGGGCCTCCAAGAGACCCAGTACTTC. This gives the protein CASSPGTYGGLQETQYF.

The DNA for the CDR3 is TGTGCCAGCAGCCCTAGGGCGGGCCATGAGCAGTTCTTC. Translated: CASSPRAGHEQFF. V is TRBV7-2 and J is TRBJ2-1; possible D gene TRBD2, 5 bases. The CDR3 is 13 residues long. The V gene's germline CDR1 is SGHTA and CDR2 FQGNSA. V was pared by 5 bases and J by 8 bases, with 13 bases between. The full variable domain, with the rest looked up from reference TRBV7-2 and TRBJ2-1, is GAGVSQSPSNKVTEKGKDVELRCDPISGHTALYWYRQSLGQGLEFLIYFQGNSAPDKSGLPSDRFSAERTGGSVSTLTIQRTQQEDSAVYLCASSPRAGHEQFFGPGTRLTVL.

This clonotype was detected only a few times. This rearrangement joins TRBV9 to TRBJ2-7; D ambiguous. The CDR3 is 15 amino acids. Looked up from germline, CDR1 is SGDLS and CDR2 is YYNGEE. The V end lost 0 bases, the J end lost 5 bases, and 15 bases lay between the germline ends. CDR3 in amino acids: CASSVGDPERDEQYF. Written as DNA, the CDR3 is TGTGCCAGCAGCGTAGGAGACCCCGAGCGCGACGAGCAGTACTTC.

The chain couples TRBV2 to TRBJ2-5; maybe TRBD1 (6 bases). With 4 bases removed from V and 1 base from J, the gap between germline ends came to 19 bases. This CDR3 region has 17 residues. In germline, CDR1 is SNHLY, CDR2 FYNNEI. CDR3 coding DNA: TGTGCCAGCAGTGTTCTGTCAGGGGCACCCGTCCAAGAGACCCAGTACTTC. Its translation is CASSVLSGAPVQETQYF.

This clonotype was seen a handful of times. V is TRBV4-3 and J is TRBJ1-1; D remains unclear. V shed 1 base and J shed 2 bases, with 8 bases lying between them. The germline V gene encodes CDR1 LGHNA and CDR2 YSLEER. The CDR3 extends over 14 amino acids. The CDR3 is CASSQVWANTEAFF. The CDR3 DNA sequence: TGCGCCAGCAGCCAAGTTTGGGCAAACACTGAAGCTTTCTTT.

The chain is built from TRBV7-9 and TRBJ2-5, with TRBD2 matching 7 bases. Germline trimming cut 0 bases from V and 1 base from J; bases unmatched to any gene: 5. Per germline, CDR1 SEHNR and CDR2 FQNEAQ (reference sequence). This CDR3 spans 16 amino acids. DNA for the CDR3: TGTGCCAGCAGCTTAGCGGCGGGAGCGTTCCAAGAGACCCAGTACTTC. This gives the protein CASSLAAGAFQETQYF.

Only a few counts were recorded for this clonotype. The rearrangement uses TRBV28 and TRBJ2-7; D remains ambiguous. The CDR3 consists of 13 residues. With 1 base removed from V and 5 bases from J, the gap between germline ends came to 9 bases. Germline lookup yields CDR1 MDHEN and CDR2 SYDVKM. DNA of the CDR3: TGTGCCAGCAGTTTATTCAGGCTGCACGAGCAGTACTTC. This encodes CASSLFRLHEQYF.

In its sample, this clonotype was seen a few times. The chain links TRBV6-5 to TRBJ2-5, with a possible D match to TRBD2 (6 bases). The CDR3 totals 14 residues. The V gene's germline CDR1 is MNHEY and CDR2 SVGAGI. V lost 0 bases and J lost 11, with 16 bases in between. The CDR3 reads CASSYSEGRAKQYF. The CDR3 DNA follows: TGTGCCAGCAGTTACTCGGAGGGACGGGCGAAGCAGTACTTC.

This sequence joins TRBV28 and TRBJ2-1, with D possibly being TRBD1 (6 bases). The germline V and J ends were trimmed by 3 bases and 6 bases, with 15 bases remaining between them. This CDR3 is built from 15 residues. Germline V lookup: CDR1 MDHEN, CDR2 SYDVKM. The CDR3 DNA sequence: TGTGCCAGCAGTTTCCCCCCTACAGGGCTCAATGAGCAGTTCTTC. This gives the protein CASSFPPTGLNEQFF.

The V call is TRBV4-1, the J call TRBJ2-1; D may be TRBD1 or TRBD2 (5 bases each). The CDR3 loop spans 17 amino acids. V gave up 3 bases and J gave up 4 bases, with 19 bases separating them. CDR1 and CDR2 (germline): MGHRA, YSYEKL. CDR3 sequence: CASSQPSEGQGYNEQFF. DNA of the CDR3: TGCGCCAGCAGCCAGCCCTCAGAGGGGCAGGGATACAATGAGCAGTTCTTC.

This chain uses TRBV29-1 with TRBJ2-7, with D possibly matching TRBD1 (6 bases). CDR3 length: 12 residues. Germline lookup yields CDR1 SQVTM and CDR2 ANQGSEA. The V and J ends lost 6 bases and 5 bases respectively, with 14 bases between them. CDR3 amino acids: CSVGSGVHEQYF. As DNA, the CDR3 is TGCAGCGTAGGGTCAGGGGTCCACGAGCAGTACTTC.

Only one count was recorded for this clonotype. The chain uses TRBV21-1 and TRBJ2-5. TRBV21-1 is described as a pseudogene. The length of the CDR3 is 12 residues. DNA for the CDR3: TGTGCCAGCAGCAAGTGCGAAGAGACCCAGTACTTC. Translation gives CASSKCEETQYF.

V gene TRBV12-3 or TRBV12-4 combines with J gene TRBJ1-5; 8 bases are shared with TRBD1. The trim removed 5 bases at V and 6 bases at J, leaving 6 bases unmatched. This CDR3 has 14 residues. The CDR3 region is CASSVGQGTQPQHF. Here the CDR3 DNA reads TGTGCCAGCAGTGTCGGACAGGGAACTCAGCCCCAGCATTTT.

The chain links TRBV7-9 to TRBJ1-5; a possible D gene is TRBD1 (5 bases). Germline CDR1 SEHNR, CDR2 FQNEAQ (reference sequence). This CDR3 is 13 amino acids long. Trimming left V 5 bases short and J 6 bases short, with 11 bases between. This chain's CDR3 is CASSPPGVQPQHF. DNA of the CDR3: TGTGCCAGCAGCCCTCCGGGGGTTCAGCCCCAGCATTTT.

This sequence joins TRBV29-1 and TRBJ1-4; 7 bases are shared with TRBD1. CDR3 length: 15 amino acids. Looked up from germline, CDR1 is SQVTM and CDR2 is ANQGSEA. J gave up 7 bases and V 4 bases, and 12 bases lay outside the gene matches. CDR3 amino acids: CSVAGPGGRFEKLFF. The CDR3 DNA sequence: TGCAGCGTTGCAGGACCAGGGGGACGGTTTGAAAAACTGTTTTTT.

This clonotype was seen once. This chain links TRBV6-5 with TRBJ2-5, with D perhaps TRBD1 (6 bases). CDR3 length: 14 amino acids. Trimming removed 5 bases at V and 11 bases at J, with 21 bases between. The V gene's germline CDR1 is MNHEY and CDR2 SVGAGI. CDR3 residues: CASSPGVLNNEQYF. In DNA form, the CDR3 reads TGTGCCAGCAGTCCAGGGGTTCTCAACAATGAGCAGTACTTC.

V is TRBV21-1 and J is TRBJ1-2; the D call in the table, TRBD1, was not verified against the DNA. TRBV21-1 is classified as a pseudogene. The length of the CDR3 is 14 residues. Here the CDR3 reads CASTWSWENYGYTF. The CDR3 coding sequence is TGTGCCAGCACGTGGTCCTGGGAGAACTATGGCTACACCTTC.

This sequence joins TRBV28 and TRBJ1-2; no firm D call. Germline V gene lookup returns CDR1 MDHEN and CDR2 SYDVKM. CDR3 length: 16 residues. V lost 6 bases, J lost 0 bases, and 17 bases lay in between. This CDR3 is CASSPTVEYSNYGYTF. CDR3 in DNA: TGTGCCAGCAGCCCAACGGTCGAATATTCTAACTATGGCTACACCTTC.

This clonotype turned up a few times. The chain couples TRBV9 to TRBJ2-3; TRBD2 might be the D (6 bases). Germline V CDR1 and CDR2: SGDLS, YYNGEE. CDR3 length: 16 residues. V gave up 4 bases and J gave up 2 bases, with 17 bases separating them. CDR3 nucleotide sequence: TGTGCCAGCAGCCCCACGGCGCGGGGTAACACAGATACGCAGTATTTT. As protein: CASSPTARGNTDTQYF.

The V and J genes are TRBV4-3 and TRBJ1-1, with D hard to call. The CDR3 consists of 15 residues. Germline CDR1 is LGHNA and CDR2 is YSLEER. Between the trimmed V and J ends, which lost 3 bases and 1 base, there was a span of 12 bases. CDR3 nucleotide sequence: TGCGCCAGCAGCCAGAGGCTACCGCAGAACACTGAAGCTTTCTTT. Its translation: CASSQRLPQNTEAFF.

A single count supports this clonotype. This chain's CDR3 is CASSQNGSSRETQYF. CDR3 in DNA: TGCGCCAGCAGCCAAAATGGGTCTAGCCGGGAGACCCAGTACTTC. The chain uses TRBV4-3 and TRBJ2-5, with D possibly being TRBD2 (5 bases). From germline, CDR1 is LGHNA and CDR2 YSLEER. The CDR3 totals 15 residues. Trimming took off 2 bases at V and 5 bases at J, with 15 bases between the two ends.

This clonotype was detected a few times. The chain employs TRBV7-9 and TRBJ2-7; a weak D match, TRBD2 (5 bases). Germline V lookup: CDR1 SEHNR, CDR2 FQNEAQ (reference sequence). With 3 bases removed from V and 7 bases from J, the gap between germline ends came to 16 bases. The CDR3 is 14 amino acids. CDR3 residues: CASSFELGYNEQYF. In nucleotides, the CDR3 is TGTGCCAGCAGCTTTGAACTAGGCTACAATGAGCAGTACTTC.

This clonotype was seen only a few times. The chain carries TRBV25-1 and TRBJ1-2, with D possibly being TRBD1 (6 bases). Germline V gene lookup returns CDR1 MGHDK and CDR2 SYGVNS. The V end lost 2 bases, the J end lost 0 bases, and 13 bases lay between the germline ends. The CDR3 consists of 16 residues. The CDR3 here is CASSELRAGANYGYTF. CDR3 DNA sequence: TGTGCCAGCAGTGAACTTAGGGCAGGGGCTAACTATGGCTACACCTTC.

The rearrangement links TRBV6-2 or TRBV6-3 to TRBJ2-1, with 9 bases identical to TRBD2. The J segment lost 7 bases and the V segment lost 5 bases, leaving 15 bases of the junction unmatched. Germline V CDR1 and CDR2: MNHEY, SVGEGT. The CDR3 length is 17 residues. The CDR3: CASSPLPVAGGLNEQFF. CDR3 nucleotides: TGTGCCAGCAGTCCCCTCCCGGTGGCGGGGGGGCTGAATGAGCAGTTCTTC.

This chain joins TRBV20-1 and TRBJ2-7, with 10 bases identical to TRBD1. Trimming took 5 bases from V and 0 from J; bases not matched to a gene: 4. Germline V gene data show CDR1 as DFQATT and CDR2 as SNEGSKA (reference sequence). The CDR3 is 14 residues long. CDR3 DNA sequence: TGCAGTGCTCAGGACAGGGGGAGCTCCTACGAGCAGTACTTC. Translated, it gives CSAQDRGSSYEQYF.

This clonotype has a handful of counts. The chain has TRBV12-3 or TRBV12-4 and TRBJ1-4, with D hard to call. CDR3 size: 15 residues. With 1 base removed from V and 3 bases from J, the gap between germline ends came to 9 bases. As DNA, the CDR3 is TGTGCCAGCAGTTTAGGGGCTGTCGCTAATGAAAAACTGTTTTTT. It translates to CASSLGAVANEKLFF.